This passage covers 13 T cell receptor beta chains from one sample sequenced in a study of cytomegalovirus exposure and HLA in healthy donors. Researchers ran the PCR with 60 Vbeta and 13 Jbeta primers. The repertoire was sequenced with immunoSEQ multiplex PCR; TCRdb's copy has only in-frame clones and lacks some. The sample records around 230,000 clones, around 84% being singletons. Sample: PBMCs. The receptors were gathered from a girl between 2 and 10 years old in good health and CMV-seronegative.

V gene TRBV5-1 combines with J gene TRBJ2-2; perhaps TRBD1 as D (7 bases). The CDR3 has 15 residues. Trimming pared 4 bases from V and 6 bases from J, leaving 16 bases between. Germline V CDR1 and CDR2: SGHRS, YFSETQ. CDR3 residues: CASSGLQGRSGELFF. CDR3 nucleotides: TGCGCCAGCAGCGGATTACAGGGGAGGTCCGGGGAGCTGTTTTTT.

The chain uses TRBV2 and TRBJ1-5, with a possible D match to TRBD1 (5 bases). The CDR3 runs to 12 residues. The V end was cut by 4 bases, the J end by 4 bases, with 5 bases between. Germline V gene sequence: CDR1 SNHLY, CDR2 FYNNEI. The CDR3 here is CASSAGNQPQHF. The CDR3 nucleotides read TGTGCCAGCAGTGCAGGGAATCAGCCCCAGCATTTT.

The chain combines TRBV30 with TRBJ1-2; TRBD1 is a possible D gene (6 bases). The V and J ends lost 1 base and 8 bases respectively, with 11 bases between them. CDR3 length equals 12 residues. Germline V gene lookup returns CDR1 GTSNPN and CDR2 SVGIG (reference sequence). The CDR3 protein is CAWSAPGGGYTF. In nucleotides, the CDR3 is TGTGCCTGGAGTGCGCCGGGGGGCGGCTACACCTTC.

V gene TRBV4-2 combines with J gene TRBJ2-7; 9 positions agree with TRBD2. Looked up from germline, CDR1 is LGHNA and CDR2 is YNFKEQ. V dropped 4 bases and J dropped 5; count of bases not matched to a gene: 9. This CDR3 comprises 15 residues. The CDR3 region has the DNA TGTGCCAGCAGCCGTCTGCTAGCGGGACCCCACGAGCAGTACTTC. Translation: CASSRLLAGPHEQYF.

The J gene is TRBJ1-1, the V gene TRBV6-5; 10 bases are a match to TRBD1. With V trimmed by 0 bases and J by 5 bases, 6 bases remained unmatched. The CDR3 runs to 16 residues. Germline V gene sequence: CDR1 MNHEY, CDR2 SVGAGI. The CDR3 region has the DNA TGTGCCAGCAGTTACTCACTAGGACAGGGGGATACTGAAGCTTTCTTT. This encodes CASSYSLGQGDTEAFF.

The J gene is TRBJ2-1, the V gene TRBV25-1; weak D call: TRBD1 (7 bases). Trimming stripped 1 base from V and 3 bases from J, with 10 bases between. The CDR3 is 15 amino acids. The germline V gene has CDR1 MGHDK and CDR2 SYGVNS. The DNA for the CDR3 is TGTGCCAGCAGTGAATCCCAGGGGGGCTACAATGAGCAGTTCTTC. It specifies CASSESQGGYNEQFF. The full variable domain, in which reference TRBV25-1 and TRBJ2-1 provide the parts outside the CDR3, is EADIYQTPRYLVIGTGKKITLECSQTMGHDKMYWYQQDPGMELHLIHYSYGVNSTEKGDLSSESTVSRIRTEHFPLTLESARPSHTSQYLCASSESQGGYNEQFFGPGTRLTVL.

This sequence joins TRBV6-5 and TRBJ1-1, with D tentatively TRBD1 (5 bases). The CDR3 is made up of 13 amino acids. V was cut by 6 bases and J by 0 bases, with 8 bases left in between. Per the germline V gene, CDR1 is MNHEY and CDR2 is SVGAGI. CDR3 nucleotide sequence: TGTGCCAGCAGACTGACAGTGAACACTGAAGCTTTCTTT. It translates to CASRLTVNTEAFF.

The V and J genes are TRBV27 and TRBJ2-7; tentatively, D is TRBD1 (6 bases). In germline, CDR1 is MNHEY, CDR2 SMNVEV (reference sequence). The ends were cut back, 5 bases at V and 5 bases at J, with 13 bases in the middle. The CDR3 runs 13 residues. In DNA form, the CDR3 reads TGTGCCAGCAGTCACCGAGGGGGAGACGAGCAGTACTTC. Its translation is CASSHRGGDEQYF.

This clone appeared once. CDR3 residues: CASSYSISEQYF. For the CDR3, the DNA is TGTGCCAGCAGTTACTCGATTAGCGAGCAGTACTTC. The chain combines TRBV6-6 with TRBJ2-7; D is ambiguous. Trimming cost V 0 bases and J 6 bases, with 6 bases left between them. The germline V gene encodes CDR1 MNHNY and CDR2 SVGAGI (reference sequence). This CDR3 has 12 amino acids.

The chain is built from TRBV6-1 and TRBJ2-3, with D perhaps TRBD2 (5 bases). The CDR3 runs to 14 residues. CDR1 and CDR2 (germline): MNHNS, SASEGT. Trimming stripped 6 bases from V and 1 base from J, with 11 bases between. CDR3 in DNA: TGTGCCAGCAGCCACGACTACCGCACAGATACGCAGTATTTT. Encoded protein: CASSHDYRTDTQYF.

The chain uses TRBV7-8 and TRBJ2-3; 7 bases map to TRBD1. The trim removed 5 bases at V and 0 bases at J, leaving 5 bases unmatched. The CDR3 contains 15 residues. Germline V lookup: CDR1 SGHVS, CDR2 FQNEAQ. The CDR3 loop is CASSLQGFSTDTQYF. CDR3 in DNA: TGTGCCAGCAGCCTACAGGGGTTTAGCACAGATACGCAGTATTTT.

This clone came up a few times. The CDR3 spells CASRVAPSSYNEQFF. The CDR3 bases are TGCGCCAGCAGGGTAGCACCGAGCTCCTACAATGAGCAGTTCTTC. This chain links TRBV5-1 with TRBJ2-1; D gene ambiguous. Germline V gives CDR1 SGHRS, CDR2 YFSETQ. The V end lost 5 bases, the J end lost 0 bases, and 12 bases lay between the germline ends. This CDR3 spans 15 amino acids.

Turning to this clone: Other DNA sequences in the same sample also yield this CDR3. This chain connects TRBV6-5 to TRBJ1-4; 10 bases line up with TRBD1. V shed 3 bases and J 6 bases; nucleotides not matched to a gene: 4. Germline assignment: CDR1 MNHEY and CDR2 SVGAGI. The CDR3 sequence is 15 residues long. CDR3 sequence reads: CASSYGDRGYEKLFF. As DNA, the CDR3 is TGTGCCAGCAGTTATGGGGACAGGGGATATGAAAAACTGTTTTTT.